These 27 T cell receptor beta chains share one sample of origin, sequenced in a study of memory CD4+ T cells and cytomegalovirus serostatus. The data were produced by immunoSEQ multiplex PCR, yet TCRdb's version contains in-frame clones alone and is incomplete. The sample includes 50,000 or so clones, 70% to 85% of them seen just once. Single viable CD3+CD4+CD8-CD45RO+ cells were sorted as the memory CD4+ T cells. Source material: memory CD4+ T cells from blood. These receptors originate from an adult in good health and CMV-seronegative.

The chain combines TRBV5-4 with TRBJ1-1, with a weak D call TRBD1 (5 bases). CDR3 size: 15 residues. V was trimmed by 4 bases and J by 2 bases, leaving 15 bases between them. The V gene's germline CDR1 is SGHNT and CDR2 YYREEE (reference sequence). Here the CDR3 reads CASSPQPTVNTEAFF. As DNA, the CDR3 is TGTGCCAGCAGCCCACAACCGACAGTAAACACTGAAGCTTTCTTT. The full variable domain, with the rest looked up from reference TRBV5-4 and TRBJ1-1, is ETGVTQSPTHLIKTRGQQVTLRCSSQSGHNTVSWYQQALGQGPQFIFQYYREEENGRGNFPPRFSGLQFPNYSSELNVNALELDDSALYLCASSPQPTVNTEAFFGQGTRLTVV.

J is TRBJ2-6 and V is TRBV18; D is uncertain. CDR1 and CDR2 (germline): KGHSH, LQKENI. This CDR3 spans 15 amino acids. With 3 bases removed from V and 0 bases from J, the gap between germline ends came to 6 bases. CDR3 sequence: CASSPPNSGANVLTF. In DNA, the CDR3 is TGTGCCAGCTCACCCCCAAACTCTGGGGCCAACGTCCTGACTTTC.

The V call is TRBV14, the J call TRBJ2-1, with D hard to call. With 5 bases removed from V and 6 bases from J, the gap between germline ends came to 5 bases. The length of the CDR3 is 11 residues. Germline V gene data show CDR1 as SGHDN and CDR2 as FVKESK. Here the CDR3 DNA reads TGTGCCAGCAGCAATCGCAATGAGCAGTTCTTC. Encoded protein: CASSNRNEQFF.

The chain links TRBV13 to TRBJ2-5; 7 nucleotides match TRBD2. J lost 5 bases, V lost 5 bases, and 5 bases had no gene match. CDR3 size: 13 residues. Germline V gives CDR1 PRHDT, CDR2 FYEKMQ (reference sequence). CDR3 sequence (DNA): TGTGCCAGCAGCCGTCAGGGAGGGGAGACCCAGTACTTC. This codes for CASSRQGGETQYF.

This chain joins TRBV6-1 and TRBJ1-5; 7 nucleotides line up with TRBD1. Germline values: CDR1 MNHNS, CDR2 SASEGT. The CDR3 totals 18 residues. The V gene end was trimmed by 4 bases and the J gene end by 6 bases; junction bases not matched to a gene: 18. CDR3 nucleotides: TGTGCCAGCAGTGGACAGGGTAGGGCGCCGATGGGGTTTCAGCCCCAGCATTTT. Its translation is CASSGQGRAPMGFQPQHF.

The chain combines TRBV2 with TRBJ2-2; TRBD1 might be the D (5 bases). This CDR3 has 17 residues. Germline CDR1 is SNHLY and CDR2 is FYNNEI. V gave up 3 bases and J gave up 2 bases, with 16 bases separating them. The CDR3 is CASSDIGWGTNTGELFF. The CDR3 nucleotides are TGTGCCAGCAGTGATATCGGGTGGGGCACAAACACCGGGGAGCTGTTTTTT.

The V call is TRBV28, the J call TRBJ2-3; no clear D gene. The V end lost 8 bases, the J end lost 2 bases, and 14 bases lay between the germline ends. CDR3 length: 14 amino acids. Germline assignment: CDR1 MDHEN and CDR2 SYDVKM. The CDR3 nucleotides are TGTGCCAGCGCGAGCCTTATATCCACAGATACGCAGTATTTT. Protein product: CASASLISTDTQYF.

The genes are TRBV6-5 and TRBJ1-2; D may be TRBD1 (6 bases). Deletions cut 2 bases from V and 3 bases from J, with 13 bases between. The CDR3 is 15 amino acids. Germline CDR1 and CDR2: MNHEY and SVGAGI. DNA for the CDR3: TGTGCCAGCAGTTACACGGGGGGCACGGACTATGGCTACACCTTC. Translated, it gives CASSYTGGTDYGYTF.

The chain recombines TRBV28 with TRBJ1-2; 9 bases match TRBD1. The germline V gene has CDR1 MDHEN and CDR2 SYDVKM. J was trimmed by 4 bases and V by 4 bases; bases with no gene match: 10. This CDR3 region has 16 residues. The DNA of the CDR3 is TGTGCCAGCAGTTCCCCATGGACAGGGGATATCTATGGCTACACCTTC. It encodes CASSSPWTGDIYGYTF.

The chain employs TRBV30 and TRBJ2-3, with D tentatively TRBD1 (6 bases). The V end was cut by 6 bases, the J end by 1 base, with 11 bases between. CDR3 length: 13 residues. Germline CDR1 is GTSNPN and CDR2 is SVGIG (reference sequence). CDR3: CACRKGGTDTQYF. The CDR3 region has the DNA TGTGCCTGTCGTAAGGGGGGCACAGATACGCAGTATTTT.

The chain is built from TRBV28 and TRBJ1-5; D may be TRBD1 (6 bases). The CDR3 contains 14 residues. V was clipped by 7 bases and J by 4 bases, with 14 bases between them. The germline V gene has CDR1 MDHEN and CDR2 SYDVKM. CDR3: CASKLGTLNQPQHF. The CDR3 coding sequence is TGTGCCAGCAAACTGGGGACACTGAATCAGCCCCAGCATTTT.

The rearrangement uses TRBV5-6 and TRBJ2-1; 9 bases agree with TRBD1. This CDR3 contains 15 residues. Germline CDR1 and CDR2: SGHDT and YYEEEE. The V segment lost 4 bases and the J segment 5 bases; nucleotides outside the gene matches: 7. The CDR3 reads CASSPPRDRDNEQFF. The CDR3 DNA is TGTGCCAGCAGCCCACCCCGGGACAGGGACAATGAGCAGTTCTTC.

This chain connects TRBV19 to TRBJ2-3; D not resolved. This CDR3 is built from 15 residues. Trimming removed 3 bases from V and 2 bases from J, with 12 bases in between. Germline CDR1 is LNHDA and CDR2 is SQIVND (reference sequence). Here the CDR3 reads CASSIYYPNTDTQYF. CDR3 DNA sequence: TGTGCCAGTAGTATTTATTATCCTAACACAGATACGCAGTATTTT.

The chain employs TRBV7-8 and TRBJ2-7, with 9 bases matching TRBD2. The CDR3 length is 15 residues. Unmatched junction bases numbered 4, after V lost 2 bases and J lost 2 bases. The germline gives CDR1 SGHVS, CDR2 FQNEAQ. DNA of the CDR3: TGTGCCAGCAGCTTACTGGCGGGGGGGACCTACGAGCAGTACTTC. Encoded protein: CASSLLAGGTYEQYF.

The chain couples TRBV12-5 to TRBJ1-2; TRBD1 agrees at 9 bases. V shed 0 bases and J 7 bases; nucleotides not matched to a gene: 6. The germline gives CDR1 LGHNT, CDR2 FRNRAP. The CDR3 loop spans 15 amino acids. Here the CDR3 reads CASGLVLSGQGGYTF. The CDR3 DNA is TGTGCTAGTGGTTTGGTACTTTCGGGACAGGGTGGCTACACCTTC.

The J gene is TRBJ1-2, the V gene TRBV19; 7 bases agree with TRBD1. Germline CDR1 is LNHDA and CDR2 is SQIVND (reference sequence). This CDR3 is built from 14 residues. V lost 6 bases and J lost 8; bases outside the gene matches: 12. CDR3 protein: CASSTHLEGGGYTF. CDR3 nucleotide sequence: TGTGCCAGTAGCACTCACCTGGAAGGGGGCGGCTACACCTTC. Drawing the rest from reference TRBV19 and TRBJ1-2, the complete variable domain is DGGITQSPKYLFRKEGQNVTLSCEQNLNHDAMYWYRQDPGQGLRLIYYSQIVNDFQKGDIAEGYSVSREKKESFPLTVTSAQKNPTAFYLCASSTHLEGGGYTFGSGTRLTVV.

The V call is TRBV5-1, the J call TRBJ1-2; 11 bases align to TRBD1. Trimming took 0 bases from V and 7 from J; bases not matched to a gene: 2. The CDR3 spans 14 residues. CDR1 is SGHRS, CDR2 YFSETQ, per germline. The CDR3 is CASSLGTGGSGYTF. DNA of the CDR3: TGCGCCAGCAGCTTGGGGACAGGGGGCAGTGGCTACACCTTC.

CDR3 coding DNA: TGTGCCAGCAGTGAAGCTCCCAGGGTAGTGTTTGAGCAGTACTTC. Translated: CASSEAPRVVFEQYF. The V gene is TRBV6-1, the J gene TRBJ2-7, with D possibly matching TRBD1 (5 bases). The length of the CDR3 is 15 residues. Germline loops: CDR1 MNHNS, CDR2 SASEGT. V dropped 0 bases and J dropped 7 bases, with 16 bases sitting between them.

The J gene is TRBJ2-2, the V gene TRBV28, with TRBD1 matching over 8 bases. The V gene end was trimmed by 0 bases and the J gene end by 7 bases; junction bases not matched to a gene: 7. The germline V gene encodes CDR1 MDHEN and CDR2 SYDVKM. The CDR3 is made up of 16 amino acids. The CDR3 DNA follows: TGTGCCAGCAGTTTATGGGCAGGGGGCAATGACGGGGAGCTGTTTTTT. Protein: CASSLWAGGNDGELFF.

The rearrangement links TRBV18 to TRBJ2-6; D is perhaps TRBD2 (6 bases). V was pared by 2 bases and J by 1 base, with 12 bases between. CDR1 is KGHSH, CDR2 LQKENI, per germline. CDR3 length: 17 residues. The CDR3 spells CASSPDQGGSGANVLTF. The CDR3 region has the DNA TGTGCCAGCTCACCAGACCAGGGAGGTTCTGGGGCCAACGTCCTGACTTTC. The whole variable domain, filled in from reference TRBV18 and TRBJ2-6, reads NAGVMQNPRHLVRRRGQEARLRCSPMKGHSHVYWYRQLPEEGLKFMVYLQKENIIDESGMPKERFSAEFPKEGPSILRIQQVVRGDSAAYFCASSPDQGGSGANVLTFGAGSRLTVL.

In this sample, this clone turned up once. An end of the junction does not agree with germline; a read error may underlie this. The chain recombines TRBV29-1 with TRBJ2-1, with 11 bases aligning to TRBD1. The germline gives CDR1 SQVTM, CDR2 ANQGSEA. The CDR3 sequence is 11 residues long. The CDR3 spells CSVEEGQGVVF. For the CDR3, the DNA is TGCAGCGTTGAAGAGGGACAGGGGGTGGTCTTC.

This chain joins TRBV7-8 and TRBJ2-1; 8 bases match TRBD2. The CDR3 runs 14 residues. The trim removed 2 bases at V and 4 bases at J, leaving 1 base unmatched. Germline V CDR1 and CDR2: SGHVS, FQNEAQ. The CDR3 DNA sequence: TGTGCCAGCAGCTTATCGGGGGGGTACAATGAGCAGTTCTTC. It translates to CASSLSGGYNEQFF.

The rearrangement links TRBV28 to TRBJ2-5; 9 positions match TRBD1. With 5 bases clipped from V and 5 bases from J, the junction kept 6 bases outside the gene matches. The germline V gene encodes CDR1 MDHEN and CDR2 SYDVKM. The CDR3 covers 14 residues. Written as DNA, the CDR3 is TGTGCCAGCAGTGGACAGGGGTATAGGGAGACCCAGTACTTC. This sequence encodes CASSGQGYRETQYF. Filled out from reference TRBV28 and TRBJ2-5, the complete variable domain reads DVKVTQSSRYLVKRTGEKVFLECVQDMDHENMFWYRQDPGLGLRLIYFSYDVKMKEKGDIPEGYSVSREKKERFSLILESASTNQTSMYLCASSGQGYRETQYFGPGTRLLVL.

The chain carries TRBV6-5 and TRBJ1-6; TRBD1 agrees at 12 bases. CDR3 size: 13 residues. V was pared by 10 bases and J by 9 bases, with 4 bases of the junction left unmatched. Germline CDR1 is MNHEY and CDR2 is SVGAGI. The CDR3 coding sequence is TGTGCCACGGGACAGGGGGCTTCTTCACCCCTCCACTTT. Its translation: CATGQGASSPLHF.

This sequence joins TRBV29-1 and TRBJ1-2, with D possibly TRBD1 on 5 matching bases. CDR1 is SQVTM and CDR2 is ANQGSEA in the germline V gene. Trimming cost V 3 bases and J 3 bases, with 5 bases left between them. The CDR3 extends over 11 amino acids. The CDR3 is CSVDRDYGYTF. The CDR3 bases are TGCAGCGTTGACAGGGACTATGGCTACACCTTC.

The V gene is TRBV29-1, the J gene TRBJ2-1; 10 nucleotides line up with TRBD1. Germline trimming cut 6 bases from V and 6 bases from J; bases unmatched to any gene: 8. CDR3 length: 14 amino acids. Germline V gene lookup returns CDR1 SQVTM and CDR2 ANQGSEA. Written as DNA, the CDR3 is TGCAGCGTATATCGACAGGGGGCGGTCAATGAGCAGTTCTTC. Translating it yields CSVYRQGAVNEQFF.

The J gene is TRBJ2-1, the V gene TRBV25-1; 9 bases are shared with TRBD2. This CDR3 contains 14 residues. Per the germline V gene, CDR1 is MGHDK and CDR2 is SYGVNS. The V segment lost 7 bases and the J segment 9 bases; nucleotides outside the gene matches: 10. This chain's CDR3 is CASTLAGPGSEQFF. CDR3 coding DNA: TGTGCCAGCACCCTAGCGGGGCCCGGGAGTGAGCAGTTCTTC.